Below are 26 T cell receptor beta chains sequenced from a single sample in a study of T cell changes during pregnancy in multiple sclerosis. The method was immunoSEQ multiplex PCR; TCRdb's version includes in-frame clones alone and lacks a portion of them. The profile shows 75,000 to 95,000 clones, roughly nine tenths of them singletons. Sequenced material: peripheral blood, taken in the first trimester of pregnancy. All receptors derive from a female donor in good health, enrolled as a control in a pregnancy study.

This clone was seen just once. V is TRBV6-6 and J is TRBJ2-1, with D unclear. Between the trimmed V and J ends, which lost 6 bases and 7 bases, there was a span of 7 bases. Germline V lookup: CDR1 MNHNY, CDR2 SVGAGI (reference sequence). The CDR3 has 11 residues. The CDR3 here is CASSPGNEQFF. As DNA, the CDR3 is TGTGCCAGCAGCCCCGGTAATGAGCAGTTCTTC.

This clone has more than one count but fewer than ten. The chain is built from TRBV5-1 and TRBJ2-7; D remains unclear. CDR3 length: 15 amino acids. V lost 2 bases, J lost 1 base, and 13 bases lay in between. Germline CDR1 SGHRS, CDR2 YFSETQ. The CDR3 DNA follows: TGCGCCAGCAGCTTCGCTAGTTATGGGTCCTACGAGCAGTACTTC. Its translation: CASSFASYGSYEQYF.

The table lists this clone with a count of one. The rearrangement links TRBV28 to TRBJ2-4, with D possibly TRBD2 on 7 matching bases. Germline loops: CDR1 MDHEN, CDR2 SYDVKM. V was cut by 6 bases and J by 1 base, with 19 bases left in between. This CDR3 is built from 17 residues. The CDR3 spells CASSLGRGAVAKNIQYF. The CDR3 DNA is TGTGCCAGCAGCTTGGGCCGGGGGGCGGTGGCCAAAAACATTCAGTACTTC.

There are a few counts of this clone. J is TRBJ1-5 and V is TRBV30; the D is unclear. The length of the CDR3 is 12 residues. Germline CDR1 GTSNPN, CDR2 SVGIG (reference sequence). V was trimmed by 1 base and J by 7 bases, leaving 8 bases between them. CDR3 DNA sequence: TGTGCCTGGAGTGGAGAACGGCAGCCCCAGCATTTT. Its translation: CAWSGERQPQHF.

The chain couples TRBV28 to TRBJ2-7; TRBD2 might be the D (6 bases). Germline V gives CDR1 MDHEN, CDR2 SYDVKM. Trimming removed 3 bases at V and 2 bases at J, with 14 bases between. The CDR3 loop spans 15 amino acids. CDR3 nucleotide sequence: TGTGCCAGCAGTTTCTTTAGCGGCAGCCCCTACGAGCAGTACTTC. Translated: CASSFFSGSPYEQYF.

This chain's CDR3 is CASSQGQAGSYSNQPQHF. CDR3 nucleotide sequence: TGCGCCAGCAGCCAAGGTCAGGCAGGGTCATATAGCAATCAGCCCCAGCATTTT. The chain carries TRBV4-1 and TRBJ1-5; D might be TRBD1 (5 bases). This CDR3 is 18 amino acids long. V was shortened by 1 base and J by 0 bases, with 16 bases between the two germline ends. Germline V gene lookup returns CDR1 MGHRA and CDR2 YSYEKL.

The chain uses TRBV9 and TRBJ2-5; D possibly corresponds to TRBD2 (6 bases). Looked up from germline, CDR1 is SGDLS and CDR2 is YYNGEE. This CDR3 spans 13 amino acids. V shed 0 bases and J shed 10 bases, with 13 bases lying between them. CDR3 amino acids: CASSVGGTRIQYF. CDR3 sequence (DNA): TGTGCCAGCAGCGTAGGCGGGACTCGGATCCAGTACTTC.

J is TRBJ2-3 and V is TRBV4-3, with D possibly being TRBD2 (5 bases). Germline CDR1 LGHNA, CDR2 YSLEER. The length of the CDR3 is 15 residues. V was pared by 3 bases and J by 2 bases, with 12 bases between. DNA of the CDR3: TGCGCCAGCAGCCAGCTAGCTGAACTCACAGATACGCAGTATTTT. Its protein product is CASSQLAELTDTQYF.

V and J are TRBV19 and TRBJ1-2, with TRBD1 matching 9 bases. The CDR3 contains 13 residues. Germline V gene data show CDR1 as LNHDA and CDR2 as SQIVND (reference sequence). With 9 bases clipped from V and 2 bases from J, the junction kept 4 bases outside the gene matches. In DNA form, the CDR3 reads TGTGCCAGACGGGACAGGGAGAACTATGGCTACACCTTC. This translates into CARRDRENYGYTF.

The V call is TRBV2, the J call TRBJ1-4; the D is unclear. The CDR3 extends over 14 amino acids. The V and J ends lost 4 bases and 13 bases respectively, with 19 bases between them. Per the germline V gene, CDR1 is SNHLY and CDR2 is FYNNEI. This CDR3 reads CASSAGPPPFRLFF. CDR3 coding DNA: TGTGCCAGCAGTGCAGGTCCCCCCCCCTTCCGACTGTTTTTT. The variable domain in full, completed from reference TRBV2 and TRBJ1-4, reads EPEVTQTPSHQVTQMGQEVILRCVPISNHLYFYWYRQILGQKVEFLVSFYNNEISEKSEIFDDQFSVERPDGSNFTLKIRSTKLEDSAMYFCASSAGPPPFRLFFGSGTQLSVL.

This rearrangement joins TRBV5-4 to TRBJ2-3; D possibly corresponds to TRBD2 (5 bases). The CDR3 is made up of 15 amino acids. Trimming took 2 bases from V and 0 from J, leaving 10 bases between them. Germline assignment: CDR1 SGHNT and CDR2 YYREEE (reference sequence). The CDR3 sequence: CASSFQRGSTDTQYF. The CDR3 DNA is TGTGCCAGCAGCTTCCAGCGAGGGAGCACAGATACGCAGTATTTT.

The V gene is TRBV5-1, the J gene TRBJ2-1, with 9 positions matching TRBD1. The V segment lost 2 bases and the J segment 4 bases; nucleotides outside the gene matches: 4. There are 15 residues in the CDR3. Germline values: CDR1 SGHRS, CDR2 YFSETQ. The CDR3 DNA is TGCGCCAGCAGCTTCGGGACAGGGCTATACAATGAGCAGTTCTTC. Its translation is CASSFGTGLYNEQFF.

V is TRBV4-2 and J is TRBJ2-7; 9 nucleotides match TRBD2. CDR3 length: 14 amino acids. V gave up 4 bases and J gave up 5 bases; unmatched junction bases: 6. Germline lookup yields CDR1 LGHNA and CDR2 YNFKEQ. CDR3 protein: CASSLIGTSNEQYF. The CDR3 region has the DNA TGTGCCAGCAGCCTTATCGGGACTAGCAACGAGCAGTACTTC.

This chain uses TRBV7-2 with TRBJ2-1, with D possibly matching TRBD1 (6 bases). The V end was cut by 6 bases, the J end by 0 bases, with 12 bases between. This CDR3 has 15 residues. The germline CDR1 and CDR2 sequences are SGHTA and FQGNSA. CDR3 nucleotide sequence: TGTGCCAGCAGGAATGACAGGAGCTCCTACAATGAGCAGTTCTTC. It is translated as CASRNDRSSYNEQFF.

The genes are TRBV6-1 and TRBJ2-2; D is unresolved. The length of the CDR3 is 14 residues. Germline-derived CDR1 and CDR2 are MNHNS and SASEGT. Trimming left V 5 bases short and J 0 bases short, with 7 bases between. In nucleotides, the CDR3 is TGTGCCAGCAGTAGCGATCCGAACACCGGGGAGCTGTTTTTT. Its protein is CASSSDPNTGELFF.

The chain couples TRBV28 to TRBJ1-4, with 7 bases aligning to TRBD1. This CDR3 has 16 residues. Germline CDR1 MDHEN, CDR2 SYDVKM. Unmatched junction bases numbered 7, after V lost 4 bases and J lost 2 bases. This CDR3 is CASSWDSGLTNEKLFF. The CDR3 DNA reads as TGTGCCAGCAGTTGGGACAGTGGGCTGACTAATGAAAAACTGTTTTTT.

The chain combines TRBV29-1 with TRBJ2-3, with TRBD2 matching 8 bases. Looked up from germline, CDR1 is SQVTM and CDR2 is ANQGSEA. The CDR3 is 14 residues long. Trimming at V came to 8 bases and at J to 0 bases, leaving 7 bases not matched to a gene. The CDR3 sequence is CSYPGRGSTDTQYF. CDR3 coding DNA: TGCAGCTACCCCGGGAGGGGTAGCACAGATACGCAGTATTTT.

In its sample, this clone was seen once. The chain combines TRBV5-1 with TRBJ1-1; TRBD1 might be the D (5 bases). The CDR3 is made up of 15 amino acids. Germline V lookup: CDR1 SGHRS, CDR2 YFSETQ. The V end lost 4 bases, the J end lost 1 base, and 14 bases lay between the germline ends. The CDR3 protein is CASSRRGGENTEAFF. Here the CDR3 DNA reads TGCGCCAGCAGCCGGCGCGGGGGAGAGAACACTGAAGCTTTCTTT.

The chain carries TRBV18 and TRBJ1-5, with unresolved D. CDR3 size: 18 residues. The V gene's germline CDR1 is KGHSH and CDR2 LQKENI. The germline V and J ends were trimmed by 3 bases and 0 bases, with 18 bases remaining between them. The CDR3 nucleotides read TGTGCCAGCTCACCCGGAGTATCCGGGAGTTATAGCAATCAGCCCCAGCATTTT. This translates into CASSPGVSGSYSNQPQHF.

V usage is TRBV20-1 and J usage is TRBJ2-1; D might be TRBD2 (6 bases). This CDR3 comprises 11 residues. CDR1 is DFQATT and CDR2 is SNEGSKA in the germline V gene (reference sequence). Here the CDR3 reads CSSGTSNEQFF. CDR3 DNA sequence: TGCAGCTCCGGGACTTCTAATGAGCAGTTCTTC.

This clone was seen only once. The chain combines TRBV18 with TRBJ2-1; 10 positions agree with TRBD1. The CDR3 spans 14 residues. The J segment lost 5 bases and the V segment lost 10 bases, leaving 8 bases of the junction unmatched. Germline-derived CDR1 and CDR2 are KGHSH and LQKENI. The CDR3 bases are TGTGCCACTAGACCGGGACAGGGGAACAATGAGCAGTTCTTC. Translating it yields CATRPGQGNNEQFF.

The rearrangement links TRBV6-5 to TRBJ1-1, with D unclear. The germline V gene has CDR1 MNHEY and CDR2 SVGAGI. This CDR3 region has 13 residues. V lost 7 bases, J lost 1 base, and 10 bases lay in between. CDR3 nucleotides: TGTGCCAGCACCCTATTAAGGAACACTGAAGCTTTCTTT. It yields the protein CASTLLRNTEAFF.

The chain links TRBV28 to TRBJ1-1; the D gene is possibly TRBD1 (6 bases). The V end was cut by 6 bases, the J end by 1 base, with 6 bases between. The germline gives CDR1 MDHEN, CDR2 SYDVKM. CDR3 size: 12 residues. CDR3: CASRGGNTEAFF. The DNA of the CDR3 is TGTGCCAGCAGAGGGGGGAACACTGAAGCTTTCTTT.

The chain carries TRBV4-3 and TRBJ1-6, with 10 nucleotides matching TRBD1. Germline V gene sequence: CDR1 LGHNA, CDR2 YSLEER. The CDR3 runs to 17 residues. J was trimmed by 4 bases and V by 8 bases; bases with no gene match: 11. The CDR3 region is CASSHTGDRGYNSPLHF. In DNA, the CDR3 is TGCGCCAGCTCTCACACCGGGGACAGGGGATATAATTCACCCCTCCACTTT.

This rearrangement joins TRBV27 to TRBJ1-2; TRBD1 matches at 8 bases. The CDR3 totals 14 residues. J was trimmed by 4 bases and V by 4 bases; bases with no gene match: 5. Germline loops: CDR1 MNHEY, CDR2 SMNVEV (reference sequence). The CDR3: CASSSGGAGYGYTF. The CDR3 DNA sequence: TGTGCCAGCAGTTCAGGGGGCGCGGGCTATGGCTACACCTTC.

This clone was seen once. The chain recombines TRBV15 with TRBJ1-2, with no clear D. V was cut by 0 bases and J by 3 bases, with 8 bases left in between. The germline V gene encodes CDR1 LNHNV and CDR2 YYDKDF (reference sequence). This CDR3 contains 14 residues. The CDR3, as DNA: TGTGCCACCAGCAGAGATAAGGGAGACTATGGCTACACCTTC. It encodes CATSRDKGDYGYTF.